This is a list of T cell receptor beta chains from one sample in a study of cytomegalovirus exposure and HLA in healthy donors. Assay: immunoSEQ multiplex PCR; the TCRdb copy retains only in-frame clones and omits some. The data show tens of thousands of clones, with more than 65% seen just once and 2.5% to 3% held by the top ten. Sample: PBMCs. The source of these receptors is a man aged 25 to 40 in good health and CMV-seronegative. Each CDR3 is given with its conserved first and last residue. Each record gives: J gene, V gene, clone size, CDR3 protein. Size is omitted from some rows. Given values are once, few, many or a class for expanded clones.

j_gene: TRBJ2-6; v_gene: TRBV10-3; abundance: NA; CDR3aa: CAIRGQGAFSGANVLTF
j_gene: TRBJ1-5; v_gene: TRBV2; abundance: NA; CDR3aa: CASSGQNCQPQHF
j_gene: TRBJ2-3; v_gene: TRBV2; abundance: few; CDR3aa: CASRNEGGTQYF
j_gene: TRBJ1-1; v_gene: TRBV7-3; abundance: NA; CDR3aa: CASSLGQGNTEAFF
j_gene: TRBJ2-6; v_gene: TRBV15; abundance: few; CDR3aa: CATSRDTGSGANVLTF
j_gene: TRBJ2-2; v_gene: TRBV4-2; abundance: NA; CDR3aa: CASSHTSGEELFF
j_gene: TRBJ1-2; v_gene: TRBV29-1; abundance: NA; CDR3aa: CSAEATGIDGYTF
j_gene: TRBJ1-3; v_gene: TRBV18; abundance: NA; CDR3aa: CASSQAASSGNTIYF
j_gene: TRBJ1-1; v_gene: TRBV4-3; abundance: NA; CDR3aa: CASSQLGQITEAFF
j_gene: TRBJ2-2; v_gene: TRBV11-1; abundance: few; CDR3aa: CASSPQTSGNTGELFF